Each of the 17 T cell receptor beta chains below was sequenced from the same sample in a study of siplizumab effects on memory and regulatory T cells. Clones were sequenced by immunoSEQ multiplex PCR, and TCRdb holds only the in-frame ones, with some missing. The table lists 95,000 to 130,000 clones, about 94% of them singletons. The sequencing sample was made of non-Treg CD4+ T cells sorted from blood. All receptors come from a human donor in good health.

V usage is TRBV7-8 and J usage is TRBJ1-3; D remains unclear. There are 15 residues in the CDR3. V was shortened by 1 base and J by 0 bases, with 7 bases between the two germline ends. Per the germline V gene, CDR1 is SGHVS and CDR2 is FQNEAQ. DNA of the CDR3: TGTGCCAGCAGCTTAGAGGCCAACTCTGGAAACACCATATATTTT. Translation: CASSLEANSGNTIYF.

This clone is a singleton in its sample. The CDR3 DNA reads as TGTGCCAGCAGTGGTAGGGGGTCCGGGGAGCTGTTTTTT. Protein sequence: CASSGRGSGELFF. This chain joins TRBV2 and TRBJ2-2; D possibly corresponds to TRBD1 (6 bases). Looked up from germline, CDR1 is SNHLY and CDR2 is FYNNEI. Trimming removed 4 bases from V and 6 bases from J, with 9 bases in between. This CDR3 contains 13 residues.

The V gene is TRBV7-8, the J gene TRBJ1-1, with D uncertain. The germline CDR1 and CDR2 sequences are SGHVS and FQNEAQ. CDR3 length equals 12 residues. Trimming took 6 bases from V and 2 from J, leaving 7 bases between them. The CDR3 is CASSMLNTEAFF. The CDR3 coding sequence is TGTGCCAGCAGTATGCTAAACACTGAAGCTTTCTTT.

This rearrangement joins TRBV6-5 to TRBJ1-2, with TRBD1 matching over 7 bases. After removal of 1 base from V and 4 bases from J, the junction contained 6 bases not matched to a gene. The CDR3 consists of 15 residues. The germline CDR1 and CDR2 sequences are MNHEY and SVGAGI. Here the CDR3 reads CASSYYAGGSYGYTF. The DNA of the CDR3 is TGTGCCAGCAGTTACTACGCAGGGGGAAGCTATGGCTACACCTTC.

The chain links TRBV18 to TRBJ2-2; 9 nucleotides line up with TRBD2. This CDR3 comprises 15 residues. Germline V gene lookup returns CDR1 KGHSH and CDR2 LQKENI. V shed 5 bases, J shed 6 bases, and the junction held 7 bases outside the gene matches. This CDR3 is CASSSDSGRAGELFF. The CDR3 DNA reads TGTGCCAGCTCATCCGATAGCGGGAGAGCCGGGGAGCTGTTTTTT.

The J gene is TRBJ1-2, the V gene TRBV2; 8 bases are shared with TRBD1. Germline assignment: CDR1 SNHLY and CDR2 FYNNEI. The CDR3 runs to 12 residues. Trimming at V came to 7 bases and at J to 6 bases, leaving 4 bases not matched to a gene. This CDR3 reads CASTWTGHGYTF. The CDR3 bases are TGTGCCAGCACCTGGACAGGGCATGGCTACACCTTC. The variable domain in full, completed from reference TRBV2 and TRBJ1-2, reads EPEVTQTPSHQVTQMGQEVILRCVPISNHLYFYWYRQILGQKVEFLVSFYNNEISEKSEIFDDQFSVERPDGSNFTLKIRSTKLEDSAMYFCASTWTGHGYTFGSGTRLTVV.

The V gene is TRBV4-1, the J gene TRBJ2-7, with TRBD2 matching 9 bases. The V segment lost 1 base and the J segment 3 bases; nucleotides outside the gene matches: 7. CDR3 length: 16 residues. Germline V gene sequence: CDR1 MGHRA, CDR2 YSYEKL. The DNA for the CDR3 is TGCGCCAGCAGCCAAGGGGGGGCTAGCGGGAACTACGAGCAGTACTTC. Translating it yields CASSQGGASGNYEQYF.

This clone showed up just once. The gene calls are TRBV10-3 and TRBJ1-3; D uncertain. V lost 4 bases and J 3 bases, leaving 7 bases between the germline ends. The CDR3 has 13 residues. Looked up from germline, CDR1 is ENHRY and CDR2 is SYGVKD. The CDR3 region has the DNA TGTGCCATCAGTGGGGTGGGTGGAAACACCATATATTTT. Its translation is CAISGVGGNTIYF.

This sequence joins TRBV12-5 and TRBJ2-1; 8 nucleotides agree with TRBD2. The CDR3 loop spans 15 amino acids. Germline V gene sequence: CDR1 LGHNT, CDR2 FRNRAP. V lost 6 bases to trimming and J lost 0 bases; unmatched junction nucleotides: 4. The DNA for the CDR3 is TGTGCTAGTGGACTTCTAGCGGGCTCCTACAATGAGCAGTTCTTC. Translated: CASGLLAGSYNEQFF.

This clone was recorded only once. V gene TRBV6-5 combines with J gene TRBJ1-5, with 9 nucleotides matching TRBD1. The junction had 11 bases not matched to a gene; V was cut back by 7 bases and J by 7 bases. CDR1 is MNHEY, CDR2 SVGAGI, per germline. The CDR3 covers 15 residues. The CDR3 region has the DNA TGTGCCAGCATCTCACAGGGGGCAGTGAGGCAGCCCCAGCATTTT. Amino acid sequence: CASISQGAVRQPQHF.

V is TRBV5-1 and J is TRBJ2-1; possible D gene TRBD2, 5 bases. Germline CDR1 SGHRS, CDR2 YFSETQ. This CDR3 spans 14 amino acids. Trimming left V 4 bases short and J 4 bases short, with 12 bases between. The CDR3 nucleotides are TGCGCCAGCAGCCCGTTGAGCGGTTACAATGAGCAGTTCTTC. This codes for CASSPLSGYNEQFF.

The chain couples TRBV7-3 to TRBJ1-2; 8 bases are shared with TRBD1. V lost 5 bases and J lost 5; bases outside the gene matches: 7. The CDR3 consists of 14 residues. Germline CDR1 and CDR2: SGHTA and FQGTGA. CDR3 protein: CASSPGTGPYGYTF. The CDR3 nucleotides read TGTGCCAGCAGCCCCGGGACAGGACCTTATGGCTACACCTTC. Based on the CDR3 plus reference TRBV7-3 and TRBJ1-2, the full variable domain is GAGVSQTPSNKVTEKGKYVELRCDPISGHTALYWYRQSLGQGPEFLIYFQGTGAADDSGLPNDRFFAVRPEGSVSTLKIQRTERGDSAVYLCASSPGTGPYGYTFGSGTRLTVV.

The CDR3 DNA reads TGCGCCAGCAGCTTGGGGGACTATAGCAATCAGCCCCAGCATTTT. Its translation is CASSLGDYSNQPQHF. The V gene is TRBV5-1, the J gene TRBJ1-5; a weak D match, TRBD1 (5 bases). CDR1 and CDR2 (germline): SGHRS, YFSETQ. The V end lost 0 bases, the J end lost 0 bases, and 7 bases lay between the germline ends. CDR3 length: 15 residues.

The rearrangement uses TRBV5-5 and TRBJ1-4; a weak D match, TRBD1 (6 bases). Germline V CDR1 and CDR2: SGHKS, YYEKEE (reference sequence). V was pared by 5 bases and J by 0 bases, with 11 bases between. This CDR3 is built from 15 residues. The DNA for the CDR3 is TGTGCCAGCAGATTAACAGGGACAACTAATGAAAAACTGTTTTTT. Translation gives CASRLTGTTNEKLFF.

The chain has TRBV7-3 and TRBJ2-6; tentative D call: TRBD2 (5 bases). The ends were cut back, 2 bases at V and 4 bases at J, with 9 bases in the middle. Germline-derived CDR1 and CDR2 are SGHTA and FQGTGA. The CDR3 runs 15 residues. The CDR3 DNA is TGTGCCAGCAGCTTATCTGCTAGCGGGGCCAACGTCCTGACTTTC. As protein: CASSLSASGANVLTF.

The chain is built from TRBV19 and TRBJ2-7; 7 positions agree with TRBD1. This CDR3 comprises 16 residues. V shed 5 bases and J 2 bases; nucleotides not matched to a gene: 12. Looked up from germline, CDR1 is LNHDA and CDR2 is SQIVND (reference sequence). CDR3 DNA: TGTGCCAGTAGTTTAAGAGGGGGCGGCATTCCCTACGAGCAGTACTTC. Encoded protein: CASSLRGGGIPYEQYF. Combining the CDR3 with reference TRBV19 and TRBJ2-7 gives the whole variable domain DGGITQSPKYLFRKEGQNVTLSCEQNLNHDAMYWYRQDPGQGLRLIYYSQIVNDFQKGDIAEGYSVSREKKESFPLTVTSAQKNPTAFYLCASSLRGGGIPYEQYFGPGTRLTVT.

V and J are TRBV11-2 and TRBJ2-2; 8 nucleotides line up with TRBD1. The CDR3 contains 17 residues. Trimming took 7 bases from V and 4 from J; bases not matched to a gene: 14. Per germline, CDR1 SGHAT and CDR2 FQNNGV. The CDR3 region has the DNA TGTGCCAGCACCACCCCTCCCGGGACAGGCGGCACCGGGGAGCTGTTTTTT. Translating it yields CASTTPPGTGGTGELFF. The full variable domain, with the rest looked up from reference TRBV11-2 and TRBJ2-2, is EAGVAQSPRYKIIEKRQSVAFWCNPISGHATLYWYQQILGQGPKLLIQFQNNGVVDDSQLPKDRFSAERLKGVDSTLKIQPAKLEDSAVYLCASTTPPGTGGTGELFFGEGSRLTVL.